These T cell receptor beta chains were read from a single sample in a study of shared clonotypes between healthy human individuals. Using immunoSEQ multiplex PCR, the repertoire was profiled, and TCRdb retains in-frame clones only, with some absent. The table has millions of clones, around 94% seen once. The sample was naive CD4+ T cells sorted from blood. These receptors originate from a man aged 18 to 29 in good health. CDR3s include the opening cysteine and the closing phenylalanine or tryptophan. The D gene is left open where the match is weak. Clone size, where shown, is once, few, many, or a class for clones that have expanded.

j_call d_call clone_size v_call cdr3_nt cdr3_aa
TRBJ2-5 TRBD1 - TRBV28 TGTGCCAGCTTAGGGGACAGCCGAGAGGCCCAAGAGACCCAGTACTTC CASLGDSREAQETQYF
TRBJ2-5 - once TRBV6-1 TGTGCCACCACGACGAGGGCAGGTCACCAAGAGACCCAGTACTTC CATTTRAGHQETQYF
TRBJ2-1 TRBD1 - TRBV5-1 TGCGCCAGCAGCTTGGATGTGACAGGGGCCAATGAGCAGTTCTTC CASSLDVTGANEQFF
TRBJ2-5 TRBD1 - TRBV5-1 TGCGCCAGCAGCTTTGGACAGGGGTCCGAAGAGACCCAGTACTTC CASSFGQGSEETQYF
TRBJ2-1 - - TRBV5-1 TGCGCCAGCAGCGTTACGAGCGGCATCTTACCACTCACCTCCTACAATGAGCAGTTCTTC CASSVTSGILPLTSYNEQFF
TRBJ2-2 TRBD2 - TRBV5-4 TGTGCCAGCAGCTTGGGAGGACTAGCGGGAGTCGCCGGGGAGCTGTTTTTT CASSLGGLAGVAGELFF
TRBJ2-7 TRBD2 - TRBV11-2 TGTGCCAGCAGCTCCCCGGCGGGAGCGTACGAGCAGTACTTC CASSSPAGAYEQYF
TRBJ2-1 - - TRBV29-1 TGCAGCGTTGACCCTGGCAGGGGCAATGAGCAGTTCTTC CSVDPGRGNEQFF
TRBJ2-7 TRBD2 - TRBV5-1 TGCGCCAGCAGCCGGGGGGACGGCGACTCCTACGAGCAGTACTTC CASSRGDGDSYEQYF
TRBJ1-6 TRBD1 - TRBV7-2 TGTGCCAGCCGTCCCCAGGGGGCAGGTGGACCCCTCCACTTT CASRPQGAGGPLHF
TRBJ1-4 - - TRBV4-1 TGCGCCAGCAGCCAAGATCAGCAGACTGATGAAAAACTGTTTTTT CASSQDQQTDEKLFF
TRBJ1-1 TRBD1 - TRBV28 TGTGCCAGCAGTTTAGCGACAGGGGGGGGCGGCACTGAAGCTTTCTTT CASSLATGGGGTEAFF
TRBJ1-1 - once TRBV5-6 TGTGCCAGCAGCTTGTGGAAGTCTGAAGCTTTCTTT CASSLWKSEAFF
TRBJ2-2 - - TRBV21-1 TGTGCCGGGAGAGGGGACCTAAGCCGCACCGGGGAGCTGTTTTTT CAGRGDLSRTGELFF
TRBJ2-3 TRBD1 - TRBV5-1 TGCGCCAGCAGCACCGGGACAGCTAGCACAGATACGCAGTATTTT CASSTGTASTDTQYF
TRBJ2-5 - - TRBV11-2 TGTGCCAGCAGATCCGGAGAGACCCAGTACTTC CASRSGETQYF
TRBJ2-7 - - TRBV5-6 TGTGCCAGCAGAGAACAGGGTAGAGTTTTCTCCTACGAGCAGTACTTC CASREQGRVFSYEQYF
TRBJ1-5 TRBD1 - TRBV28 TGTGCCAGCAGTCCGCAACCGGGGACAGGGGGCGATTATAGCAATCAGCCCCAGCATTTT CASSPQPGTGGDYSNQPQHF
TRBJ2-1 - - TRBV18 TGTGCCAGCTCACTGTCGGTATACAATGAGCAGTTCTTC CASSLSVYNEQFF
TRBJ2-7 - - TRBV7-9 TGTGCCAGCAGCCCGGGACACCTCTCGGGCGAGCAGTACTTC CASSPGHLSGEQYF
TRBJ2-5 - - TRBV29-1 TGCAGCGTTGAAAGGTCCGGTGCCCCCGAGACCCAGTACTTC CSVERSGAPETQYF
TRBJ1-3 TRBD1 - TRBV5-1 TGCGCCAGCAGCCAGGGACAGAACTCTGGAAACACCATATATTTT CASSQGQNSGNTIYF
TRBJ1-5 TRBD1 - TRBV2 TGTGCCAGCACGGACAGGGGGCTTAGCAATCAGCCCCAGCATTTT CASTDRGLSNQPQHF
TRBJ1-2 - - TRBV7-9 TGTGCCAGCAGCTTAGGAGTAGGGAACTATGGCTACACCTTC CASSLGVGNYGYTF
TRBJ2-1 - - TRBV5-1 TGCGCCAGCAGCTTGGGAGGAAGCTCCTACAATGAGCAGTTCTTC CASSLGGSSYNEQFF
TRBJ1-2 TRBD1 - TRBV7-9 TGTGCCAGCAGCTTACACTTAACAGGGGGTCGTAACTATGGCTACACCTTC CASSLHLTGGRNYGYTF
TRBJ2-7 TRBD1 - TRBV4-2 TGTGCCAGCAGCCCAGGGACAGGGGGCGAGCAGTACTTC CASSPGTGGEQYF